The entry that follows covers one TCR beta chain sequence. The antigen is not known. Other DNA sequences in this sample translate to the same CDR3. The CDR3 spans 15 residues. Trimming removed 0 bases from V and 4 bases from J, with 10 bases in between. Germline V gene lookup returns CDR1 SEHNR and CDR2 FQNEAQ (reference sequence). This specimen comes from a study of cytomegalovirus exposure and HLA in healthy donors. Findings and limits, study-wide: The productive fraction for most TCR beta V segments was about 90% or about 30% in an earlier analysis. The study flagged around 150 TCR beta chains as cytomegalovirus-associated.

The PCR was carried out with 60 Vbeta primers and 13 Jbeta primers. Assay used: immunoSEQ multiplex PCR; TCRdb lists only in-frame clones, some missing. Of about 240,000 clones listed, about 88% were seen once; the top ten hold 0.24%. The clonotype originates from a girl under 10 years old in good health and CMV-seronegative. This chain joins TRBV7-9 and TRBJ2-1, with D perhaps matching TRBD2 (6 bases). Sequenced sample: PBMCs. Here the CDR3 reads CASSLAGGVYNEQFF. In DNA form, the CDR3 reads TGTGCCAGCAGCTTAGCGGGAGGTGTTTACAATGAGCAGTTCTTC.